This entry describes one T cell receptor beta chain. This CDR3 fails to terminate in the conserved phenylalanine or tryptophan, so it likely reflects a read error. These data originate in a study of tumor and adjacent non-tumor tissue in lung cancer. A modified ARM-PCR protocol with three rounds of nested PCR amplified TCRbeta. TCRdb passed the multiplex PCR reads through MiXCR, listing each CDR3 protein once. The sample holds 50,000 to 60,000 distinct CDR3 sequences; just under 75% are singletons and the top ten take 20% to 30%. V was trimmed by 2 bases and J by 9 bases, leaving 12 bases between them. CDR1 and CDR2 (germline): SGHAT, FQNNGV. The CDR3 consists of 13 residues. The template was RNA from unsorted bulk tissue. Distant lung tissue was collected more than 3 cm away from the tumor edge.

What was sequenced was distant non-tumor lung tissue. The TCR originated in a woman aged 55-69 years with non-small cell lung cancer. The V call is TRBV11-2, the J call TRBJ2-3; D gene unclear. CDR3 region: CASSLTMDGTQYL. CDR3 sequence (DNA): TGTGCCAGCAGCTTAACAATGGATGGAACGCAGTATTTG.